This T cell receptor (beta chain) is drawn from a study of low-dose radiotherapy and immunotherapy resistance in tumors (dated by TCRdb to between 2021 and 2024). About the investigation overall: In Cohort 1, each fraction delivered 0.5 Gy every 2 weeks, and the prescribed total PTV dose was 6.5 Gy. Cohort 2 received 1 Gy per fraction every two weeks, with a total of 13 Gy over 26 weeks. Patients were given nivolumab as a 240 mg flat dose every two weeks and ipilimumab at 1 mg/kg every six weeks, with both drugs delivered intravenously. Cyclophosphamide 200 mg/m2 was given intravenously every two weeks, one day before each radiation and immunotherapy administration. Patients took aspirin 300 mg orally once daily for four cycles, starting on cycle 1 day 1. Randomization of trial participants into treatment groups was not performed. Eight patients were included in the translational analysis: three from the first dose cohort and the first five from the second dose cohort.

First-strand cDNA was synthesized using Superscript III and a set of TRAV- and TRBV-specific primers, so that both TCRalpha and TCRbeta chains were covered. A roughly 19-cycle PCR with Phusion amplified the TCRs, pairing a constant-region primer with the adapter that was attached to the V primers. The MessageAmp II aRNA Amplification Kit was used to amplify the isolated mRNA, with in vitro transcription run for over 15 hours at 37 degrees C. The Dynabeads mRNA DIRECT Purification Kit was used to isolate the mRNA for TCR sequencing. Indexed Illumina adapters were added in a second approximately 25-cycle Phusion PCR, and the resulting products were purified with AMPure XP beads. On the study's bioinformatics: Using custom Perl scripts, TCR sequences that encoded the same protein were pooled, out-of-frame sequences were dropped, and the abundance of each clonotype was calculated. Any TCR sequence backed by just one read was left out of the analysis. Repertoire metrics included Shannon entropy, Gini index, clonality, richness, and frequency of TCRs shared between repertoires. The public reads were reprocessed in TCRdb via fastp at Q25 and MiXCR, keeping in-frame beta chains. Each record represents a unique CDR3 protein, reported with the most common genes and DNA among its rows. TCRdb, not the original authors, processed these V and J calls. The sample profile shows about 13,000 distinct CDR3 sequences; approximately 68% of them were found once. The ten largest clones capture less than 6% of the sample.

Points on this clonotype: Its antigen is unknown. The sample holds no much larger clone one base away, and base qualities are not on file.

From the cysteine up to the phenylalanine, the CDR3 has a length of 11 residues. Of the read, only the CDR3 DNA is kept; its 33 bases are in frame from base 1. As encoded in the germline V gene, CDR1 is MNHEY while CDR2 is SVGEGT. The V and J ends are trimmed by 11 bases and 11 bases, leaving 18 bases between them. The donors came from RACIN, which was a single-arm phase I dose-escalation trial that paired nivolumab and ipilimumab with aspirin, low-dose cyclophosphamide and low-dose radiotherapy. To be eligible, a patient needed to have an advanced solid tumor that was TIL-negative. This sequence originates from a human donor with advanced metastatic prostate, ovarian, gallbladder or colorectal cancer (not recorded which). This table probably holds off-target reads from a library built for another chain. The rearranged chain carries TRBV6-2 or TRBV6-3 and TRBJ1-1; the D gene is perhaps TRBD1, on 6 matching bases. CDR3 loop: CAGTRDNEAFF. The bases read TGTGCCGGAACCCGGGACAACGAGGCTTTCTTT.